The rows below give T cell receptor beta chains drawn from one sample of a study of PD-L1 blockade in urothelial cancer. The method was immunoSEQ multiplex PCR; TCRdb's version includes in-frame clones alone and lacks a portion of them. Of about 76,000 clones listed, 80% to 85% are singletons. The source was PBMCs, collected around atezolizumab (anti-PD-L1) treatment. These receptors came from an older man with urothelial cancer. Each CDR3 is given with its conserved first and last residue. Rows may omit the clone size; those that give it use once, few, many or a size class.

CDR3 length | clone size | V gene | CDR3 protein
15 | NA | TRBV5-6 | CASSLRDRLTYEQYF
15 | few | TRBV6-5 | CASTMDRADNYGYTF
16 | NA | TRBV10-1 | CASSEYLAPSYNEQFF
13 | once | TRBV6-6 | CASSLTSTYEQYF
19 | NA | TRBV9 | CASSPLRDTSRRVQETQYF
11 | NA | TRBV19 | CATQNGNTIYF
14 | NA | TRBV5-5 | CASSLGQGAYEQYF
14 | NA | TRBV7-9 | CASSLGAGGETQYF
12 | NA | TRBV6-1 | CASTYRGYGYTF
13 | NA | TRBV7-9 | CASSSDREYEQYF
15 | NA | TRBV7-7 | CASSLIGGGPDTQYF
14 | NA | TRBV6-5 | CASSWVTGYNEQFF
14 | NA | TRBV6-5 | CASTRTLSSYEQYF
13 | once | TRBV5-1 | CASSLGPQNEQYF
15 | NA | TRBV27 | CASSSTTGTDGELFF
16 | NA | TRBV2 | CASSLRQGRNYNEQFF
14 | NA | TRBV5-1 | CASSDQTGVNEQFF
15 | NA | TRBV28 | CASSYVDTGYYGYTF
16 | NA | TRBV7-7 | CASSSDRGSSYNEQFF
17 | NA | TRBV28 | CASSFTTSGSSYNEQFF
14 | few | TRBV27 | CASRERHLAYEQYF
15 | NA | TRBV6-5 | CASSPYRDRGYGYTF
14 | NA | TRBV5-1 | CASSLEAAGYGYTF
15 | NA | TRBV4-1 | CASSQWAGGWNEQFF
15 | NA | TRBV28 | CASSSTGVSNQPQHF
14 | NA | TRBV30 | CAWSQYRVSYGYTF
12 | NA | TRBV2 | CASKSGLDEQYF
14 | NA | TRBV2 | CASKLLVSGGELFF
15 | few | TRBV7-9 | CASSLGQGMDEKLFF
14 | NA | TRBV2 | CASSERGPNEKLFF
16 | NA | TRBV5-1 | CASSLEPTGSNQPQHF
13 | NA | TRBV18 | CASSPETDQPQHF
15 | NA | TRBV6-5 | CASSYLAEATGELFF
16 | NA | TRBV28 | CASSGDGTGRGETQYF
15 | NA | TRBV4-1 | CASSRGLARYNEQFF
17 | NA | TRBV27 | CASSLRGAGTGAYGYTF
15 | NA | TRBV28 | CASSSSDSVVRGYTF
13 | NA | TRBV6-6 | CASTLSNTGELFF
13 | NA | TRBV5-1 | CASRGQGSTEAFF
13 | NA | TRBV5-1 | CASSPGRGGEQYF
15 | NA | TRBV9 | CASSVVAGGTGELFF
15 | NA | TRBV11-2 | CASSSPSGVFNIQYF